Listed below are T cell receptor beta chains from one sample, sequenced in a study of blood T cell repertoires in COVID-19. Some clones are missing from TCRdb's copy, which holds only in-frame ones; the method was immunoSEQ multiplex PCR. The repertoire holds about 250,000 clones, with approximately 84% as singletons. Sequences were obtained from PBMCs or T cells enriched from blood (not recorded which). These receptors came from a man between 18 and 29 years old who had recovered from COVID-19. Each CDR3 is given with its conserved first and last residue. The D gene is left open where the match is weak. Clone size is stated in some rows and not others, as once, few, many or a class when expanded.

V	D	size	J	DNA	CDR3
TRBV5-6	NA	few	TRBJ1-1	TGTGCCAGCAGCTTGGATGCGGTTCCAACTGAAGCTTTCTTT	CASSLDAVPTEAFF
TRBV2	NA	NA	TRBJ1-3	TGTGCCAGCAGTGACCGACACTCTGGAAACACCATATATTTT	CASSDRHSGNTIYF
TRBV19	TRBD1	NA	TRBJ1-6	TGTGCCAGTAGTATGACTAGTCGGACAGGGGTTTCACCCCTCCACTTT	CASSMTSRTGVSPLHF
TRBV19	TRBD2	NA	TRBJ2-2	TGTGCCAGTAGTATCATAGCGGGAGGGAACACCGGGGAGCTGTTTTTT	CASSIIAGGNTGELFF
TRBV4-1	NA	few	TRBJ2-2	TGCGCCAGCAGCCAAGGTTCCAGGCCAGCCACCGGGGAGCTGTTTTTT	CASSQGSRPATGELFF
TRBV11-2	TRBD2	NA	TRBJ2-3	TGTGCCAGCAGCCTGGTTCAGAGCGGGAGTCGCTGGGATACGCAGTATTTT	CASSLVQSGSRWDTQYF
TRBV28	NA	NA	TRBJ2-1	TGTGCCAGCAGTCCGTACAATGAGCAGTTCTTC	CASSPYNEQFF
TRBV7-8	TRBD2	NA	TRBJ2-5	TGTGCCAGCAGCCATCTAGCGGGAGGTCTCCAGCAAGAGACCCAGTACTTC	CASSHLAGGLQQETQYF
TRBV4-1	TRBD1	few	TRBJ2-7	TGCGCCAGCAGCCAAGGATTAGGGACAGGGGGTTACGAGCAGTACTTC	CASSQGLGTGGYEQYF
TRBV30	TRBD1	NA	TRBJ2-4	TGTGCCTGGAGCGAGACAGGGATAGCCAAAAACATTCAGTACTTC	CAWSETGIAKNIQYF
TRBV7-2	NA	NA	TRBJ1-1	TGTGCCAGCAGCTCCGGACAACGGGGGATTATGAACACTGAAGCTTTCTTT	CASSSGQRGIMNTEAFF
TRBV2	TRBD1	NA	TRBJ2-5	TGTGCCAGCAGTGAGGCCCTACAGGGGGAGGAGACCCAGTACTTC	CASSEALQGEETQYF
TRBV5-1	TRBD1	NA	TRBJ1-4	TGCGCCAGCAGCTTGGGTATTCTAACCGGGGGACAGAAGAATGAAAAACTGTTTTTT	CASSLGILTGGQKNEKLFF
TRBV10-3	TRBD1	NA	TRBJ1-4	TGTGCCATCAGTGCTGCACAGGGGCCCAATGAAAAACTGTTTTTT	CAISAAQGPNEKLFF